A selection of T cell receptor beta chains follows, all from one sample in a study of T cells after yellow fever vaccination. Using its own MiXCR run on the 5' RACE reads, TCRdb lists one record per CDR3 protein. The table records around 160,000 distinct CDR3 sequences, 6% to 7.5% of them present only once. The sequencing here drew on CD4+ T cells sorted from PBMCs, taken about 5 days after the first yellow fever vaccination. These receptors all come from a man younger than 35 who received the YFV17D yellow fever vaccine. Both conserved end residues are part of each CDR3. The D gene is left open where the match is weak. Only some rows state a clone size, as once, few, many or a class for expanded clones.

>TRBJ2-2|TRBD2|TRBV5-1|many
CASSVTSGTGELFF
TGCGCCAGCAGCGTAACTAGCGGCACCGGGGAGCTGTTTTTT
>TRBJ1-6|.|TRBV9|.
CASSPRIGQYYNSPLHF
TGTGCCAGCAGCCCTAGGATTGGACAATACTATAATTCACCCCTCCACTTT
>TRBJ2-7|TRBD1|TRBV19|.
CATLTGSFPYEQYF
TGTGCCACCCTGACAGGGTCATTCCCCTACGAGCAGTACTTC
>TRBJ1-6|.|TRBV7-9|.
CASSFAEPLHF
TGTGCCAGCAGCTTTGCGGAACCCCTCCACTTT
>TRBJ1-1|.|TRBV19|many
CASSILENTEAFF
TGTGCCAGTAGTATATTGGAGAACACTGAAGCTTTCTTT
>TRBJ2-2|TRBD2|TRBV5-6|few
CASSLSGRGTGELFF
TGTGCCAGCAGCTTGAGCGGGAGGGGCACCGGGGAGCTGTTTTTT
>TRBJ1-6|TRBD1|TRBV6-5|.
CASRRDSNSPLHF
TGTGCCAGCAGACGGGACAGTAATTCACCCCTCCACTTT
>TRBJ2-5|TRBD2|TRBV18|many
CASSPNGGIQETQYF
TGTGCCAGCTCACCAAACGGGGGGATCCAAGAGACCCAGTACTTC
>TRBJ1-2|.|TRBV7-2|many
CASSLGVTANYGYTF
TGTGCCAGCAGCTTAGGGGTGACCGCTAACTATGGCTACACCTTC
>TRBJ2-4|TRBD2|TRBV7-2|few
CASSRGSLQYF
TGTGCCAGCTCCCGCGGGAGCCTTCAGTACTTC
>TRBJ1-2|TRBD1|TRBV12-3/TRBV12-4|many
CASEGAEGYTF
TGTGCCAGCGAGGGGGCTGAGGGCTACACCTTC
>TRBJ1-1|.|TRBV29-1|.
CSVRLNTEAFF
TGCAGCGTACGATTGAACACTGAAGCTTTCTTT
>TRBJ2-2|TRBD2|TRBV7-2|few
CASSQGLAGGRELFF
TGTGCCAGCAGCCAGGGACTAGCGGGGGGCCGGGAGCTGTTTTTT
>TRBJ1-4|.|TRBV2|.
CASSAAGVSNEKLFF
TGTGCCAGCAGTGCGGCAGGGGTTTCAAATGAAAAACTGTTTTTT
>TRBJ1-6|.|TRBV2|many
CASSEAAYDFNSPLHF
TGTGCCAGCAGTGAGGCAGCCTATGACTTTAATTCACCCCTCCACTTT
>TRBJ1-1|.|TRBV12-3/TRBV12-4|many
CASKAGLNTEAFF
TGTGCCAGCAAGGCGGGTTTGAACACTGAAGCTTTCTTT
>TRBJ1-4|.|TRBV15|.
CATSLRHAEKLFF
TGTGCCACCAGCTTGCGACACGCTGAAAAACTGTTTTTT